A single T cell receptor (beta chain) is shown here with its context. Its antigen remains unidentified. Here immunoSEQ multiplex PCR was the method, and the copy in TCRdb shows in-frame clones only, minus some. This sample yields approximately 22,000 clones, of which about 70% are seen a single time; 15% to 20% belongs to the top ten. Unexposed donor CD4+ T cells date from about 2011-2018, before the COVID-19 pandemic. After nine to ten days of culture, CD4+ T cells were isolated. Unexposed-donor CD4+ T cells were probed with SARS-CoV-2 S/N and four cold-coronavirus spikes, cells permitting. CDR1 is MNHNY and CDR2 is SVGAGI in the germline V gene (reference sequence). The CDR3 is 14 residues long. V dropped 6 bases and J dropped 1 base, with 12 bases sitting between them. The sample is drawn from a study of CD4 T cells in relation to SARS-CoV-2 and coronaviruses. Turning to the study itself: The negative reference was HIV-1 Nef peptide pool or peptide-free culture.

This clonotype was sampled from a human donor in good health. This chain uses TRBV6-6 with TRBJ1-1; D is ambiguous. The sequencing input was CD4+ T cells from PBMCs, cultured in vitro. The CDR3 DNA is TGTGCCAGCAGATTTTCGACCCCGAACACTGAAGCTTTCTTT. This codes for CASRFSTPNTEAFF.